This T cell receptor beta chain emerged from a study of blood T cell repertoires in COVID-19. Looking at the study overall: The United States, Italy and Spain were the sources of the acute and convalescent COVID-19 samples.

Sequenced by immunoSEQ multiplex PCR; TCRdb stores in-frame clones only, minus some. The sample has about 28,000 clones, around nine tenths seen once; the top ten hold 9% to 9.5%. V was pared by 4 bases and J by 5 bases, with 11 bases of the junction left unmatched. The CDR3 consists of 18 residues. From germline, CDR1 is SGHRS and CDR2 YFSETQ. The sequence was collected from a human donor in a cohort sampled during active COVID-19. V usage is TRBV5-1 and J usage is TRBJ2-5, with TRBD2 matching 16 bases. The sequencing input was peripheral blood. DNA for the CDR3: TGCGCCAGCAGCCCCCGAGGGACTAGCGGGAGGGCCGGGGAGACCCAGTACTTC. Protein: CASSPRGTSGRAGETQYF. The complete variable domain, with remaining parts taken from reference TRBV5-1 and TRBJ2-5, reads KAGVTQTPRYLIKTRGQQVTLSCSPISGHRSVSWYQQTPGQGLQFLFEYFSETQRNKGNFPGRFSGRQFSNSRSEMNVSTLELGDSALYLCASSPRGTSGRAGETQYFGPGTRLLVL.